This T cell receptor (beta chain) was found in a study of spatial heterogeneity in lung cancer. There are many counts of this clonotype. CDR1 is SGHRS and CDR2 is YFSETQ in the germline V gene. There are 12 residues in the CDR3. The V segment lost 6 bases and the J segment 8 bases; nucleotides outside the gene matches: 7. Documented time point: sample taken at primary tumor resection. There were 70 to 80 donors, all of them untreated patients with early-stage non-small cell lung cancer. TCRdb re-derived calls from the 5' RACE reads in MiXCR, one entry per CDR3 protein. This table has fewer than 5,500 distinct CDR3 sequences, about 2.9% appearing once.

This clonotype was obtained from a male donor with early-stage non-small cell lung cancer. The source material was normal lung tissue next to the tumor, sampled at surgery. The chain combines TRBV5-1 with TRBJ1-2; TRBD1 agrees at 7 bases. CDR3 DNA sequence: TGCGCCAGCAAGACAGGGTCTCGCGGCTACACCTTC. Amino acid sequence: CASKTGSRGYTF. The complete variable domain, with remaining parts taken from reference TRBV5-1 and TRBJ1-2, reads KAGVTQTPRYLIKTRGQQVTLSCSPISGHRSVSWYQQTPGQGLQFLFEYFSETQRNKGNFPGRFSGRQFSNSRSEMNVSTLELGDSALYLCASKTGSRGYTFGSGTRLTVV.